A single sample is the source of the 3 T cell receptor beta chains below, sequenced in a study of blood T cells in healthy people across ages. A J-beta primer mix and a sample-barcoded 5' primer were used in a second PCR of about 7 to 11 cycles. TCRdb re-called the 5' RACE reads with MiXCR, one entry per CDR3 protein. The sample contains over 300,000 distinct CDR3 sequences, about 55% of which appear only once. The sample taken for sequencing was blood. Receptors originate from a man aged 60 to 75 in good health.

CDR3 sequence (DNA): TGTGCCAGCAGCTTGACTAGGGCTGTCAATGAGCAGTTCTTC. This codes for CASSLTRAVNEQFF. The gene calls are TRBV7-2 and TRBJ2-1; possibly TRBD2 for D (6 bases). This CDR3 spans 14 amino acids. The V gene lost 3 bases and the J gene lost 6 bases, with 12 bases spanning the gap. The germline V gene encodes CDR1 SGHTA and CDR2 FQGNSA. Full variable domain (outside the CDR3, taken from reference TRBV7-2 and TRBJ2-1): GAGVSQSPSNKVTEKGKDVELRCDPISGHTALYWYRQSLGQGLEFLIYFQGNSAPDKSGLPSDRFSAERTGGSVSTLTIQRTQQEDSAVYLCASSLTRAVNEQFFGPGTRLTVL.

The chain has TRBV27 and TRBJ2-3; 7 bases agree with TRBD1. This CDR3 region has 14 residues. Germline lookup yields CDR1 MNHEY and CDR2 SMNVEV (reference sequence). The ends lost 5 bases at V and 2 bases at J; junction bases unmatched: 4. CDR3 amino acids: CASSLGTVTDTQYF. The CDR3, as DNA: TGTGCCAGCAGTCTCGGGACAGTCACAGATACGCAGTATTTT.

This clonotype came up a few times. The chain recombines TRBV4-3 with TRBJ2-1, with 7 bases that match TRBD2. V was clipped by 1 base and J by 12 bases; unmatched bases: 9. There are 14 residues in the CDR3. Looked up from germline, CDR1 is LGHNA and CDR2 is YSLEER. The CDR3 sequence: CASSQVSRAGAQFF. Written as DNA, the CDR3 is TGCGCCAGCAGCCAAGTGAGTCGGGCGGGAGCGCAGTTCTTC.